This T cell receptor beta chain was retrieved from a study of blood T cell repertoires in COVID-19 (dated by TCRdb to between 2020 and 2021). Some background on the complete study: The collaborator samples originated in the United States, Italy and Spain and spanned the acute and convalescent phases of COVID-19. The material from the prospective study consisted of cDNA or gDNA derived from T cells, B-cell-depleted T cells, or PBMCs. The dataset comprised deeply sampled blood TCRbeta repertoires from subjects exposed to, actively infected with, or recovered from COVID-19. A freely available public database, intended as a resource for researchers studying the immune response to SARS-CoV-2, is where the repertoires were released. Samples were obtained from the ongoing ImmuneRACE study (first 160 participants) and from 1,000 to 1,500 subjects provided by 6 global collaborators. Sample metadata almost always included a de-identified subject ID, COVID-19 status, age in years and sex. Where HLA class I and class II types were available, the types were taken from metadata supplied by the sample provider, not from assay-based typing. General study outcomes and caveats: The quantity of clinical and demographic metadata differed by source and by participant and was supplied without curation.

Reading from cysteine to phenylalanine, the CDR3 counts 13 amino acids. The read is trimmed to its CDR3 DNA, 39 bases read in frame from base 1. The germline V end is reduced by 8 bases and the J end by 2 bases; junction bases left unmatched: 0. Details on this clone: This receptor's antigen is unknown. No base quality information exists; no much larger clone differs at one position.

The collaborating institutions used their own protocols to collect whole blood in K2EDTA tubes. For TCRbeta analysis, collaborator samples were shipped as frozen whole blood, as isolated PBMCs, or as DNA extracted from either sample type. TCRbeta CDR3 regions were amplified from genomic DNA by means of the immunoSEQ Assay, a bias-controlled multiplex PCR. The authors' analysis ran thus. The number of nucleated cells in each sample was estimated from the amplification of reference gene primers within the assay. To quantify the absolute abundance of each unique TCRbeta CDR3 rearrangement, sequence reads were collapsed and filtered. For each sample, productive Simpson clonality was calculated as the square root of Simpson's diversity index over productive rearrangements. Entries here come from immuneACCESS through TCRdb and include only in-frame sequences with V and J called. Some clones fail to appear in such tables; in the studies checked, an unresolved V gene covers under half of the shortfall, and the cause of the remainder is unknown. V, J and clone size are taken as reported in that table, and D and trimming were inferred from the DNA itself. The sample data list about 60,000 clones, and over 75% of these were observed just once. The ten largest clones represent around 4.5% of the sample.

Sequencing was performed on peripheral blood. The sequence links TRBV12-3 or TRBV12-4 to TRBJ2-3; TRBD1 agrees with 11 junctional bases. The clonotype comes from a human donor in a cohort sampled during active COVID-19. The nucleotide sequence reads TGTGCCAGCGGACAGGGGGCCACAGATACGCAGTATTTT. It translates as CASGQGATDTQYF.